This T cell receptor (beta chain) was profiled in a study of blood T cell repertoires in COVID-19. This table comes from immunoSEQ multiplex PCR, and its TCRdb copy is limited to in-frame clones, with some not included. The data hold a few hundred thousand clones, with approximately 89% observed a single time. The germline V gene encodes CDR1 MNHEY and CDR2 SVGAGI. CDR3 length: 11 amino acids. V lost 3 bases to trimming and J lost 10 bases, with 10 bases between them. This sequence originates from a woman aged 50 to 60 with COVID-19, enrolled during active disease. The J gene is TRBJ2-7, the V gene TRBV6-5, with D maybe TRBD2 (7 bases). The sample consisted of peripheral blood. In DNA form, the CDR3 reads TGTGCCAGCAGTTATTGGGGGGGCCAGTACTTC. Translating it yields CASSYWGGQYF.